The sequence of this T cell receptor beta chain was determined in a study of spatial heterogeneity in lung cancer. Time point described: sample taken at primary tumor resection. From tumor, nontumor lung or frozen PBMC, whole RNA was taken unsorted for sequencing. The donors were 55 to 80 patients with non-small cell lung cancer that was early-stage and untreated. A few counts support this clonotype. TCRdb re-called the 5' RACE reads through MiXCR, storing one row per CDR3 protein. Of 35,000 or so distinct CDR3 sequences listed, around 5.2% are singletons. Between the trimmed V and J ends, which lost 1 base and 2 bases, there was a span of 12 bases. The CDR3 runs 16 residues. Germline CDR1 and CDR2: SGHTA and FQGNSA.

The V and J genes are TRBV7-2 and TRBJ1-5, with D maybe TRBD1 (5 bases). The TCR sequence derives from a female donor with early-stage non-small cell lung cancer. Sequenced material: PBMCs, taken at surgery. The CDR3 region is CASSLVGEVGNQPQHF. Here the CDR3 DNA reads TGTGCCAGCAGCTTAGTAGGGGAGGTAGGCAATCAGCCCCAGCATTTT.